This T cell receptor beta chain was sequenced in a study of T cells expressing NK-cell markers. Study-level points and caveats: The CD3+CD56-NKG2C+ fraction of a handful of donors was likewise dominated by these clonotypes. As a fraction of CD8+ T cells, dominant NKG2C+ clonotypes reached about 1.0-7.5% in roughly 6 donors. Specificity for HCMV among expanded NKG2C+ T cell clones was not established.

With respect to this clonotype: The antigen remains undetermined.

Germline V gene sequence: CDR1 SGHTA, CDR2 FQGTGA. The CDR3 sequence is 16 residues long. Libraries used 5'RACE template switching adding universal primer site and UMIs. TCRdb reprocessed the 5' RACE reads, with one entry per CDR3 protein and no DNA. The listing records some 110,000 distinct CDR3 sequences. The sequence was collected from a woman aged 18-70 years in good health. Specimen: blood T cells: a sorted CD56 or NKG2C T cell subset, CD4+ or CD8+ T cells, or bulk PBMC T cells (not recorded which). The chain is built from TRBV7-3 and TRBJ2-1; TCRdb proposes TRBD2, but this gene call is untestable without DNA. Here the CDR3 reads CASSLGTSGDYNEQFF.